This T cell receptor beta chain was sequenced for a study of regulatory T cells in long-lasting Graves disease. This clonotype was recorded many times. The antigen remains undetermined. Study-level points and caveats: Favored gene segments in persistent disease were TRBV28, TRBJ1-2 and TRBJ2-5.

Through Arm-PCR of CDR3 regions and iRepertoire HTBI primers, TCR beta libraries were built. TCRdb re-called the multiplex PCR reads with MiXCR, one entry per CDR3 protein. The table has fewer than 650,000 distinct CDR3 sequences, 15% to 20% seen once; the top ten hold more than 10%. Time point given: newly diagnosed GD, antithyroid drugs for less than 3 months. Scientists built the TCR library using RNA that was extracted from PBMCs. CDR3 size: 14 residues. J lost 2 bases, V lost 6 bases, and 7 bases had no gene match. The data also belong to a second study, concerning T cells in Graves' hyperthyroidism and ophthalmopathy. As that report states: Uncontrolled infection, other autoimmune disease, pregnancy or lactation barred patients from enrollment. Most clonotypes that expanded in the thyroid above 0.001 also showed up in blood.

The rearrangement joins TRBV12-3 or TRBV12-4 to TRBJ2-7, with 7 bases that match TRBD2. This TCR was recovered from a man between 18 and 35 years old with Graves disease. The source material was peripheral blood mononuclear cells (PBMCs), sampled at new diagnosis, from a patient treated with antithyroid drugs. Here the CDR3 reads CASSLMGGAYEQYF. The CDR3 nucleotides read TGTGCCAGCAGCTTGATGGGGGGGGCCTACGAGCAGTACTTC.